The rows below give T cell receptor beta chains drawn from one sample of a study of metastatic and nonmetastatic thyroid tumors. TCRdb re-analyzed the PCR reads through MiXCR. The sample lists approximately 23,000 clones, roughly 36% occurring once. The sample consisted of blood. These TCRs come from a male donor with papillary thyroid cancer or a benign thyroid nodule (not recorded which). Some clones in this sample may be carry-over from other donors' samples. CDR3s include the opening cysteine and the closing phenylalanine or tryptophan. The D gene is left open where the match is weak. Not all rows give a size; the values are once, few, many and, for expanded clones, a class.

CASSQAGRELGETQYF | TGTGCCAGCAGCCAAGCGGGACGGGAGTTGGGGGAGACCCAGTACTTC | - | TRBJ2-5 | many | TRBV14
CSAPPGAGNSPLHF | TGCAGTGCGCCCCCCGGGGCGGGTAATTCACCCCTCCACTTT | - | TRBJ1-6 | once | TRBV20-1
CASSLFGGSHGYTF | TGTGCCAGCAGCTTATTTGGAGGTTCGCATGGCTACACCTTC | - | TRBJ1-2 | - | TRBV7-2
CASSSRLAGDYEQYF | TGTGCCAGCAGCTCCCGACTAGCGGGAGACTACGAGCAGTACTTC | TRBD2 | TRBJ2-7 | - | TRBV7-9
CATRRDTEAFF | TGTGCCACCAGGAGGGACACTGAAGCTTTCTTT | - | TRBJ1-1 | few | TRBV28
CATSDLYPGTSGGADTQYF | TGTGCCACCAGTGATTTGTATCCCGGGACTAGCGGGGGCGCGGATACGCAGTATTTT | TRBD2 | TRBJ2-3 | - | TRBV24-1
CASSSDRVKVGELFF | TGTGCCAGCAGCTCGGACAGGGTAAAGGTAGGGGAGCTGTTTTTT | TRBD1 | TRBJ2-2 | once | TRBV11-3
CASSHGTGGPANYGYTF | TGCGCCAGCAGCCACGGGACAGGGGGTCCAGCTAACTATGGCTACACCTTC | TRBD1 | TRBJ1-2 | many | TRBV4-3
CSAQEGGWGYTF | TGCAGTGCGCAGGAGGGGGGCTGGGGCTACACCTTC | - | TRBJ1-2 | - | TRBV20-1
CASRLGQGQGYTF | TGTGCCAGCAGATTGGGACAGGGGCAAGGCTACACCTTC | TRBD1 | TRBJ1-2 | few | TRBV6-1
CASSLARGQYSNQPQHF | TGTGCCAGCAGTTTAGCCAGGGGCCAATATAGCAATCAGCCCCAGCATTTT | - | TRBJ1-5 | medium-sized | TRBV28
CSVAGGLAGFYEQYF | TGCAGCGTTGCTGGGGGACTAGCGGGTTTCTACGAGCAGTACTTC | TRBD2 | TRBJ2-7 | - | TRBV29-1
CASSVGSGDYNEQFF | TGTGCCAGCAGCGTAGGATCGGGGGACTACAATGAGCAGTTCTTC | - | TRBJ2-1 | - | TRBV9
CASSLEGIYAMGVRPDTQYF | TGTGCCAGCAGTTTGGAGGGGATTTACGCGATGGGAGTGCGGCCAGATACGCAGTATTTT | - | TRBJ2-3 | - | TRBV12-3/TRBV12-4
CASSYDRTFTEAFF | TGTGCCAGCAGTTACGACAGGACCTTCACTGAAGCTTTCTTT | - | TRBJ1-1 | - | TRBV6-2/TRBV6-3
CSAIPGTDSYEQYF | TGCAGTGCTATACCCGGGACAGACTCCTACGAGCAGTACTTC | TRBD1 | TRBJ2-7 | once | TRBV20-1
CAWRLAGVTRELFF | TGTGCCTGGCGACTAGCGGGAGTTACCCGGGAGCTGTTTTTT | TRBD2 | TRBJ2-2 | - | TRBV30
CASSRQGSPSVQFF | TGTGCCAGTAGTAGACAGGGGTCCCCAAGTGTGCAGTTCTTC | TRBD1 | TRBJ2-1 | few | TRBV19
CASSQDLTSGLVYNEQFF | TGCGCCAGCAGCCAAGATTTAACTAGCGGGCTAGTTTACAATGAGCAGTTCTTC | TRBD2 | TRBJ2-1 | many | TRBV4-1
CASSLSPRTEAFF | TGTGCCAGCTCACTAAGTCCAAGGACTGAAGCTTTCTTT | - | TRBJ1-1 | many | TRBV18
CASSYPYRGHRDRAEETQYF | TGTGCCAGCAGTTACCCCTACCGTGGACACCGGGACAGGGCCGAGGAGACCCAGTACTTC | TRBD1 | TRBJ2-5 | - | TRBV6-2/TRBV6-3
CASSLYQETQYF | TGTGCCAGCAGCTTATACCAAGAGACCCAGTACTTC | - | TRBJ2-5 | few | TRBV7-2
CASSLYRGGYTF | TGTGCCAGCAGCTTGTACAGGGGTGGCTACACCTTC | TRBD1 | TRBJ1-2 | - | TRBV5-6
CASSTLAGVSYEQYF | TGTGCCAGCAGTACACTAGCGGGGGTTTCCTACGAGCAGTACTTC | TRBD2 | TRBJ2-7 | - | TRBV27
CASSQVGRQETQYF | TGCGCCAGCAGCCAAGTCGGGCGACAAGAGACCCAGTACTTC | - | TRBJ2-5 | - | TRBV4-1
CASSLRGSPFWGYTF | TGTGCCAGCAGCTTAAGGGGCTCCCCTTTCTGGGGCTACACCTTC | - | TRBJ1-2 | - | TRBV7-4
CASSVAYRGDTQYF | TGTGCCAGCAGCGTAGCCTACAGGGGAGATACGCAGTATTTT | TRBD1 | TRBJ2-3 | medium-sized | TRBV9
CATRGGTDTQYF | TGTGCCACGCGGGGGGGCACAGATACGCAGTATTTT | TRBD2 | TRBJ2-3 | - | TRBV11-2
CATSRDRQVRETQYF | TGTGCCACCAGCAGAGATCGGCAGGTGAGAGAGACCCAGTACTTC | - | TRBJ2-5 | medium-sized | TRBV15
CASLNSGSTDTQYF | TGTGCCAGCTTGAATAGCGGGAGCACAGATACGCAGTATTTT | TRBD2 | TRBJ2-3 | many | TRBV19
CSARGDRDYEQYF | TGCAGTGCCCGGGGAGACAGGGACTACGAGCAGTACTTC | TRBD1 | TRBJ2-7 | - | TRBV20-1
CASRLGQGLAQPQHF | TGTGCCAGCAGACTGGGACAGGGTCTAGCTCAGCCCCAGCATTTT | TRBD1 | TRBJ1-5 | few | TRBV28
CATRSGPSYEQYF | TGTGCCACCAGGAGCGGGCCATCCTACGAGCAGTACTTC | - | TRBJ2-7 | many | TRBV15
CASSFPNSGTWGTEAFF | TGTGCCAGCAGTTTTCCCAATTCCGGGACTTGGGGCACTGAAGCTTTCTTT | - | TRBJ1-1 | few | TRBV6-2/TRBV6-3
CASSLGGQDTEAFF | TGTGCCAGCAGTCTTGGGGGGCAAGACACTGAAGCTTTCTTT | - | TRBJ1-1 | - | TRBV5-5
CASSPQGGNGYTF | TGTGCCAGCAGTCCCCAGGGTGGGAATGGCTACACCTTC | - | TRBJ1-2 | many | TRBV27
CASSIVSRTGGIQPQHF | TGTGCCAGTAGTATAGTGTCCAGGACAGGGGGTATTCAGCCCCAGCATTTT | TRBD1 | TRBJ1-5 | medium-sized | TRBV19
CSASEPGQEISGANVLTF | TGCAGTGCTAGTGAACCGGGACAGGAGATCTCTGGGGCCAACGTCCTGACTTTC | TRBD1 | TRBJ2-6 | few | TRBV20-1
CASRLEQGNTYEQYF | TGCGCCAGCAGACTCGAACAGGGGAACACCTACGAGCAGTACTTC | TRBD1 | TRBJ2-7 | - | TRBV5-1
CASSLGGVGSNTEAFF | TGTGCCAGCAGCTTAGGTGGGGTCGGGAGTAACACTGAAGCTTTCTTT | - | TRBJ1-1 | medium-sized | TRBV5-4
CASSSGPTDTQYF | TGTGCCAGCAGCTCGGGCCCCACAGATACGCAGTATTTT | - | TRBJ2-3 | many | TRBV9
CASSPAGPCNSPLHF | TGTGCCAGCAGCCCAGCAGGGCCGTGTAATTCACCCCTCCACTTT | - | TRBJ1-6 | - | TRBV11-2
CASSYSSSSYEQYF | TGTGCCAGCAGTTACTCTAGCAGCTCCTACGAGCAGTACTTC | - | TRBJ2-7 | few | TRBV6-5
CASSVTASYGYTF | TGTGCCAGCAGTGTAACGGCCTCGTATGGCTACACCTTC | - | TRBJ1-2 | - | TRBV25-1
CASSSGRGEETQYF | TGTGCCAGTAGTAGCGGACGGGGGGAAGAGACCCAGTACTTC | TRBD2 | TRBJ2-5 | - | TRBV19
CASSQTTHSYNEQFF | TGCGCCAGCAGCCAAACTACACACTCCTACAATGAGCAGTTCTTC | - | TRBJ2-1 | medium-sized | TRBV4-3
CASSSLVAGTDTQYF | TGTGCCAGCAGCTCCTTGGTAGCGGGCACAGATACGCAGTATTTT | - | TRBJ2-3 | - | TRBV12-3/TRBV12-4
CASSPTQHISSGRDYEQYF | TGTGCCAGCAGCCCCACTCAGCATATTTCTAGCGGGAGAGACTACGAGCAGTACTTC | TRBD2 | TRBJ2-7 | - | TRBV3-1
CSAGEGLAYEQYF | TGCAGCGCCGGCGAGGGGCTAGCCTACGAGCAGTACTTC | - | TRBJ2-7 | many | TRBV29-1
CSARDLGTGNTEAFF | TGCAGTGCTAGAGATCTAGGGACAGGGAACACTGAAGCTTTCTTT | TRBD1 | TRBJ1-1 | - | TRBV20-1
CSARDAGGKLFF | TGCAGTGCTAGAGACGCGGGAGGGAAGCTGTTTTTT | TRBD2 | TRBJ2-2 | - | TRBV20-1
CASSYPTGGRAGNTEAFF | TGTGCCAGCAGTTACCCTACAGGGGGCAGGGCTGGGAACACTGAAGCTTTCTTT | TRBD1 | TRBJ1-1 | - | TRBV6-2/TRBV6-3
CSATRQLNTGELFF | TGCAGTGCAACCAGACAACTGAACACCGGGGAGCTGTTTTTT | - | TRBJ2-2 | - | TRBV20-1
CASSYGSGLGGGEQFF | TGTGCCAGCAGTTACGGCTCTGGTTTAGGGGGTGGTGAGCAGTTCTTC | - | TRBJ2-1 | few | TRBV6-2/TRBV6-3